This T cell receptor beta chain originates from a study of blood T cell repertoires in COVID-19. During the 2 weeks before they entered the study, exposed participants had met someone with a PCR-confirmed or clinician-diagnosed COVID-19 case. Only in-frame clones appear in the TCRdb table, and some are missing; sequencing was by immunoSEQ multiplex PCR. The sample has approximately 380,000 clones, about 89% seen once. This TCR came from a woman between 40 and 50 years old who had been exposed to COVID-19. Specimen: PBMCs or T cells enriched from blood (not recorded which).

In nucleotides, the CDR3 is TGCAGCGTTGGGCAGGGGCCTAATGAAGCTTTCTTT. It specifies CSVGQGPNEAFF. V and J are TRBV29-1 and TRBJ1-1, with D possibly TRBD1 on 6 matching bases. The CDR3 totals 12 residues. Trimming pared 4 bases from V and 7 bases from J, leaving 13 bases between. The germline V gene has CDR1 SQVTM and CDR2 ANQGSEA.